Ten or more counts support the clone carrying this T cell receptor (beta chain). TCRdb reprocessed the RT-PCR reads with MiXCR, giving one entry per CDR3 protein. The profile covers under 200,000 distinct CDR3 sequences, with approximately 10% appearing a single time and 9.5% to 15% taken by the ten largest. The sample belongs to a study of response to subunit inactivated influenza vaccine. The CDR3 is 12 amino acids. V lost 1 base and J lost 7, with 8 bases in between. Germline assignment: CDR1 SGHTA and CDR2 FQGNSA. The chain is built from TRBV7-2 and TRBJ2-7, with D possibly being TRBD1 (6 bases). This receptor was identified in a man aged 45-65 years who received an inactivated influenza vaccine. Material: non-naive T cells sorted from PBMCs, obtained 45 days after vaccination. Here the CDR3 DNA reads TGTGCCAGCAGCTTAGGAGGGGGTGAGCAGTACTTC. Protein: CASSLGGGEQYF.